The 5 T cell receptor beta chains below all came from one sample that was sequenced in a study of T cell responses to AZD1222 COVID-19 vaccine. The protocol was immunoSEQ multiplex PCR, while the TCRdb copy is restricted to in-frame clones and leaves out a portion. Among more than 90,000 clones, approximately 84% were seen once, and the ten largest hold 9.4%. Sample: peripheral blood, taken on day 0 of AZD1222 vaccination. These receptors originate from an adult in good health.

The J gene is TRBJ2-7, the V gene TRBV9; the match to TRBD1 covers 7 bases. CDR1 and CDR2 from the germline V gene are SGDLS and YYNGEE. V was pared by 3 bases and J by 5 bases, with 14 bases of the junction left unmatched. The CDR3 is 16 amino acids. The CDR3: CASSGRTGTLRDEQYF. In DNA form, the CDR3 reads TGTGCCAGCAGCGGACGGACAGGAACCCTTCGGGACGAGCAGTACTTC.

The V call is TRBV7-2, the J call TRBJ2-3; D is possibly TRBD2 (5 bases). The V gene's germline CDR1 is SGHTA and CDR2 FQGNSA. The CDR3 length is 15 residues. V was trimmed by 6 bases and J by 0 bases, leaving 13 bases between them. CDR3 nucleotides: TGTGCCAGCAGATCAGGAGGAACTAGCACAGATACGCAGTATTTT. Residues: CASRSGGTSTDTQYF.

The gene calls are TRBV5-1 and TRBJ1-3; the D gene is possibly TRBD1 (5 bases). Germline V gives CDR1 SGHRS, CDR2 YFSETQ. The V and J ends lost 0 bases and 0 bases respectively, with 7 bases between them. The CDR3 consists of 15 residues. In nucleotides, the CDR3 is TGCGCCAGCAGCTTGGCCGACAGCTCTGGAAACACCATATATTTT. This gives the protein CASSLADSSGNTIYF.

The chain carries TRBV5-4 and TRBJ2-1, with 7 positions matching TRBD1. Germline V gene sequence: CDR1 SGHNT, CDR2 YYREEE (reference sequence). Trimming removed 0 bases from V and 3 bases from J; junction bases left unmatched: 3. This CDR3 region has 15 residues. The CDR3 DNA is TGTGCCAGCAGCTTGGAGGGGGCGGGCTACAATGAGCAGTTCTTC. This gives the protein CASSLEGAGYNEQFF.

This chain joins TRBV28 and TRBJ1-6; D might be TRBD1 (5 bases). This CDR3 contains 17 residues. The V end was cut by 1 base, the J end by 0 bases, with 10 bases between. The germline V gene has CDR1 MDHEN and CDR2 SYDVKM. CDR3 amino acids: CASSLSGTVSYNSPLHF. The CDR3 DNA sequence: TGTGCCAGCAGTTTATCGGGGACCGTCTCCTATAATTCACCCCTCCACTTT.